The next 3 T cell receptor beta chains were all read from a single sample in a study of T cell responses to AZD1222 COVID-19 vaccine. The assay was immunoSEQ multiplex PCR, and TCRdb's table has in-frame clones only and misses some. The sample holds roughly 150,000 clones, 90% to 95% seen once. Specimen: peripheral blood, collected 28 days after the second AZD1222 dose. These receptors all stem from an adult who received the AZD1222 COVID-19 vaccine.

The V and J genes are TRBV6-5 and TRBJ1-5, with 8 bases lining up with TRBD1. Germline trimming cut 4 bases from V and 4 bases from J; bases unmatched to any gene: 9. Germline values: CDR1 MNHEY, CDR2 SVGAGI. This CDR3 is built from 16 residues. In DNA form, the CDR3 reads TGTGCCAGCAGTTCCAGGGGGCAGGGAGGAAATCAGCCCCAGCATTTT. This codes for CASSSRGQGGNQPQHF.

V gene TRBV30 combines with J gene TRBJ2-1, with 8 bases fitting TRBD2. CDR1 and CDR2 (germline): GTSNPN, SVGIG (reference sequence). The CDR3 has 15 residues. V shed 0 bases and J 6 bases; nucleotides not matched to a gene: 7. The CDR3 here is CAWSVGAGGSNEQFF. The CDR3, as DNA: TGTGCCTGGAGTGTAGGGGCGGGAGGCAGCAATGAGCAGTTCTTC.

The V call is TRBV7-9, the J call TRBJ1-1; a possible D gene is TRBD1 (6 bases). This CDR3 contains 16 residues. With 2 bases removed from V and 4 bases from J, the gap between germline ends came to 17 bases. Germline CDR1 is SEHNR and CDR2 is FQNEAQ (reference sequence). Here the CDR3 reads CASSLSGGDGITEAFF. The CDR3 coding sequence is TGTGCCAGCAGCTTATCGGGGGGCGACGGTATCACTGAAGCTTTCTTT.